This T cell receptor beta chain was documented in a study of regulatory T cells in long-lasting Graves disease. Study-wide results and limits: There were preferences for TRBV28, TRBJ1-2 and TRBJ2-5 in persistent disease.

In regard to this clonotype: Its cognate antigen is unknown.

CDR1 is SGHVS, CDR2 FNYEAQ, per germline. This CDR3 region has 13 residues. V was shortened by 3 bases and J by 3 bases, with 5 bases between the two germline ends. Time point defined: persistent/refractory GD, antithyroid drugs over 5 years with positive TRAb. RNA from PBMCs was the source of the TCR library. All patients originated from an endocrinology department located in Xi'an, China. Libraries of TCR beta came from iRepertoire HTBI primers plus Arm-PCR of CDR3 regions. In TCRdb, the multiplex PCR reads were re-called with MiXCR into one record per CDR3 protein. The table has over 450,000 distinct CDR3 sequences, approximately 21% seen once; the top ten hold roughly 7.1%.

The chain carries TRBV7-6 and TRBJ2-2; D call uncertain. The sequences come from peripheral blood mononuclear cells (PBMCs), collected when the disease was refractory, from a patient treated with antithyroid drugs. The receptor comes from a female donor with Graves disease. The CDR3 nucleotides read TGTGCCAGCAGCTTGGAACACACCGGGGAGCTGTTTTTT. It specifies CASSLEHTGELFF.